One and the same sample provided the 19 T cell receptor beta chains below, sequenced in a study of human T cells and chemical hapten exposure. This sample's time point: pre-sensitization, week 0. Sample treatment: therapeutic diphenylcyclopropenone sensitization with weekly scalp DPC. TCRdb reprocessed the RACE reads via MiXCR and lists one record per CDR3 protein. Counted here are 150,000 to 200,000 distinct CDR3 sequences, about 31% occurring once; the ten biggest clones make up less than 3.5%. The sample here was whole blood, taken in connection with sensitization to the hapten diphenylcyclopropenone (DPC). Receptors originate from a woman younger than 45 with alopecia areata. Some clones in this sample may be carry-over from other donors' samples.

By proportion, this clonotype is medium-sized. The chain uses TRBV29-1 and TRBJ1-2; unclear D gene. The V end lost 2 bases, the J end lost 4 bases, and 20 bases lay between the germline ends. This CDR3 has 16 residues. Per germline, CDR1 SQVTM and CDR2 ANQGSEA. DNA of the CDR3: TGCAGCGTTGAAAGTTGGGTCGCGACTGGTTCCTATGGCTACACCTTC. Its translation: CSVESWVATGSYGYTF.

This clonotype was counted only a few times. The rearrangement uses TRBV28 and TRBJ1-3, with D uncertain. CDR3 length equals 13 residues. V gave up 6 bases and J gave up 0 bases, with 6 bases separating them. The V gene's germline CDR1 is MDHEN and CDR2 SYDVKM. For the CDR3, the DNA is TGTGCCAGCAGCCGGGACTCTGGAAACACCATATATTTT. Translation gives CASSRDSGNTIYF.

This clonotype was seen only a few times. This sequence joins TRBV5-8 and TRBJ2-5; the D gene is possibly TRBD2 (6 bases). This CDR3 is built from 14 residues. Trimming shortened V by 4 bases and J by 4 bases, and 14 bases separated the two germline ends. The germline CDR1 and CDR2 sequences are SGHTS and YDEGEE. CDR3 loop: CASSRGIRGETQYF. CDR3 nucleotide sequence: TGTGCCAGCAGCCGCGGGATTCGGGGAGAGACCCAGTACTTC.

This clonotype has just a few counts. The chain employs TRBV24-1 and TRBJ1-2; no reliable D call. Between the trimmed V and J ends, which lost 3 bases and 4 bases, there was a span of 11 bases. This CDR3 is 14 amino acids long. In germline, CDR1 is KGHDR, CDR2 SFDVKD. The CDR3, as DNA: TGTGCCACCAGTGATGAAGGGTTTGGCTATGGCTACACCTTC. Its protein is CATSDEGFGYGYTF.

CDR3 residues: CASSGQWDNEKLFF. CDR3 coding DNA: TGTGCCAGCTCGGGACAGTGGGATAATGAAAAACTGTTTTTT. The chain couples TRBV27 to TRBJ1-4; 7 bases are a match to TRBD1. Per the germline V gene, CDR1 is MNHEY and CDR2 is SMNVEV (reference sequence). There are 14 residues in the CDR3. The V gene end was trimmed by 8 bases and the J gene end by 4 bases; junction bases not matched to a gene: 7.

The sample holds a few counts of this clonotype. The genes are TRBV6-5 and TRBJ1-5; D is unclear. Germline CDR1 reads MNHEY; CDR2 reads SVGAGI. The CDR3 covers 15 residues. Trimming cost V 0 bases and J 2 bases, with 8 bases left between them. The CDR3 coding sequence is TGTGCCAGCAGTTACTCAGGGAGTGGCAATCAGCCCCAGCATTTT. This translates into CASSYSGSGNQPQHF.

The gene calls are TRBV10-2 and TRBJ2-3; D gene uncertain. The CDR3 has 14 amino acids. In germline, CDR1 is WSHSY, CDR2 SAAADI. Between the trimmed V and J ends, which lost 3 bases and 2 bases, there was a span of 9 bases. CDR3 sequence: CASSEFDITDTQYF. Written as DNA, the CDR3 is TGCGCCAGCAGTGAATTCGACATCACAGATACGCAGTATTTT.

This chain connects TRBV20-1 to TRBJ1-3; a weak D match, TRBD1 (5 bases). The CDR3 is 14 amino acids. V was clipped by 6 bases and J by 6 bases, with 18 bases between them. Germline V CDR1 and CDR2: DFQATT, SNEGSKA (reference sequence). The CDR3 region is CSARDSLGANTIYF. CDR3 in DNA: TGCAGTGCCAGGGACTCCCTCGGGGCAAACACCATATATTTT.

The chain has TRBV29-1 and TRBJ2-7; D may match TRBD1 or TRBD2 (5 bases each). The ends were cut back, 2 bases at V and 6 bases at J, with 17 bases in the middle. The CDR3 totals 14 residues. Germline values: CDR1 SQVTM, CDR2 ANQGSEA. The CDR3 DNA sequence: TGCAGCGTTGAAAGGGACGCAGGGTTGGGCGAGCAGTACTTC. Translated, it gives CSVERDAGLGEQYF.

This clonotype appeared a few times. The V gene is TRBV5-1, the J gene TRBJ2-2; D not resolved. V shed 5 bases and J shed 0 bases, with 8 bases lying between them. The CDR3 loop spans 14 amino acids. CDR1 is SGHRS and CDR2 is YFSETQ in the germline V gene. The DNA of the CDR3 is TGCGCCAGCAGTGACAAGTCGAACACCGGGGAGCTGTTTTTT. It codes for CASSDKSNTGELFF.

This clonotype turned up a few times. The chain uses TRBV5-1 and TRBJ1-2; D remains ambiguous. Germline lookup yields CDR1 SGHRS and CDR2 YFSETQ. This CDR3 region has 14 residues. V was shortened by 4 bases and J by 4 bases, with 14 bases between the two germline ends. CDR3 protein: CASSGETTGYGYTF. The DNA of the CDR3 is TGCGCCAGCAGCGGGGAGACGACGGGCTATGGCTACACCTTC.

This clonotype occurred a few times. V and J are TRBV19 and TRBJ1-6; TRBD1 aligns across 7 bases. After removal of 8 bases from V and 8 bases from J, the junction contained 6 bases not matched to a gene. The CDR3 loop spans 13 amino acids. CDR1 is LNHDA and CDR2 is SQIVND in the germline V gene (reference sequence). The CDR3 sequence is CASHRDRDSPLHF. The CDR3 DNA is TGTGCCAGTCATCGGGACAGAGATTCACCCCTCCACTTT.

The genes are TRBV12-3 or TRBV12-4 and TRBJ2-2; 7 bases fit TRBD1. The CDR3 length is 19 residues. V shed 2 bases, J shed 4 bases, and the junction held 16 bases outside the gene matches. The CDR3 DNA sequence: TGTGCCAGCAGTTTATCTTTACGTTCGGGACAGAGATTCACCGGGGAGCTGTTTTTT. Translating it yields CASSLSLRSGQRFTGELFF.

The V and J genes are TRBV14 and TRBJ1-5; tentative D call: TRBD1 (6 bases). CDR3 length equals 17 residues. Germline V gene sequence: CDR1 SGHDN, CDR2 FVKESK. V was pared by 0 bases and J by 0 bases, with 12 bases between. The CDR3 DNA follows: TGTGCCAGCAGCCAAGATTTTGGGGACACTAGCAATCAGCCCCAGCATTTT. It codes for CASSQDFGDTSNQPQHF. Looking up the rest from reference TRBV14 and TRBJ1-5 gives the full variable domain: EAGVTQFPSHSVIEKGQTVTLRCDPISGHDNLYWYRRVMGKEIKFLLHFVKESKQDESGMPNNRFLAERTGGTYSTLKVQPAELEDSGVYFCASSQDFGDTSNQPQHFGDGTRLSIL.

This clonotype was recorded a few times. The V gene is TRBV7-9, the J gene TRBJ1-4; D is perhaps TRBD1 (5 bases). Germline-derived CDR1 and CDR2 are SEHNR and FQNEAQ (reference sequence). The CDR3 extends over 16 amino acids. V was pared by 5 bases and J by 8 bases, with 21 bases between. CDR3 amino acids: CASSRSDGGGNEKLFF. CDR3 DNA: TGTGCCAGCAGCCGCTCTGACGGGGGAGGAAACGAAAAACTGTTTTTT.

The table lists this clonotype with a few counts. The CDR3 DNA reads TGTGCCAGCCTCCCACGGGGAGTACACGAGCAGTACTTC. Protein sequence: CASLPRGVHEQYF. The chain couples TRBV28 to TRBJ2-7; D is perhaps TRBD2 (5 bases). In germline, CDR1 is MDHEN, CDR2 SYDVKM. V lost 8 bases and J 5 bases, leaving 16 bases between the germline ends. This CDR3 is built from 13 residues.

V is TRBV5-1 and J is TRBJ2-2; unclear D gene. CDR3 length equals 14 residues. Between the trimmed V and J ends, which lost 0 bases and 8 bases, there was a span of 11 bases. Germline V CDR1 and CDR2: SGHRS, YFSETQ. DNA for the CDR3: TGCGCCAGCAGCTTGGGCCAAGCCGAGGGGGAGCTGTTTTTT. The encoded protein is CASSLGQAEGELFF.

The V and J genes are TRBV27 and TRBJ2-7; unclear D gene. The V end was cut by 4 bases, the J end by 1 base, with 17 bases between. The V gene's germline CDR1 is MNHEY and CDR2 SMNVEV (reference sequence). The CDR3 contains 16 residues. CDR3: CASSSPWAGESYEQYF. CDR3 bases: TGTGCCAGCAGTTCTCCCTGGGCAGGAGAGTCCTACGAGCAGTACTTC.

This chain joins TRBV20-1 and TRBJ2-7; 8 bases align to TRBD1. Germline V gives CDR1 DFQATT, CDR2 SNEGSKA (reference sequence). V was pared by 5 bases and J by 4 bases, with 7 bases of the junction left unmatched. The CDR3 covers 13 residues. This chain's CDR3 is CSALGQGRYEQYF. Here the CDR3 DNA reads TGCAGTGCTCTCGGACAGGGACGATACGAGCAGTACTTC.